Sequencing of this TCR beta chain was carried out in a study of technical replicates of blood from a handful of donors. Trimming shortened V by 5 bases and J by 5 bases, and 10 bases separated the two germline ends. CDR3 length equals 13 residues. In germline, CDR1 is LNHDA, CDR2 SQIVND (reference sequence). Here immunoSEQ multiplex PCR was the method, and the copy in TCRdb shows in-frame clones only, minus some. The sample carries about 100,000 clones, 90% to 95% recorded once. The receptor comes from a human donor in good health. The sequenced material came from T cells isolated from PBMCs. The chain uses TRBV19 and TRBJ1-5, with a weak D call TRBD1 (6 bases). CDR3 region: CASSEDSYQPQHF. CDR3 sequence (DNA): TGTGCCAGTAGTGAGGACAGTTATCAGCCCCAGCATTTT.